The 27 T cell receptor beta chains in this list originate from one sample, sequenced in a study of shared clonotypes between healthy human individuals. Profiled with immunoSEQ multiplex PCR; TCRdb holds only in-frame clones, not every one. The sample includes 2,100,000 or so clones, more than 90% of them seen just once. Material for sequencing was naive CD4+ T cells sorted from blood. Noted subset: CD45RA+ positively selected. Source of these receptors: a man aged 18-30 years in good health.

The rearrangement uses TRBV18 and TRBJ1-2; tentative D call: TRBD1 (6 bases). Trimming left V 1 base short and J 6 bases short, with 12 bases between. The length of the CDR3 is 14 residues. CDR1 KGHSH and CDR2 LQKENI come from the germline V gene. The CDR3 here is CASSPQVPGDGYTF. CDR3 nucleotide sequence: TGTGCCAGCTCACCACAGGTACCAGGGGATGGCTACACCTTC.

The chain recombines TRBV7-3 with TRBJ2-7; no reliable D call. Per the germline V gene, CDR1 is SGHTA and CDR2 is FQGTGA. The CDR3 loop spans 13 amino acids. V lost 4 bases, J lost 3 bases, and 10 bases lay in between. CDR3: CASSSTYFYEQYF. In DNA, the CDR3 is TGTGCCAGCAGCTCTACGTATTTCTACGAGCAGTACTTC.

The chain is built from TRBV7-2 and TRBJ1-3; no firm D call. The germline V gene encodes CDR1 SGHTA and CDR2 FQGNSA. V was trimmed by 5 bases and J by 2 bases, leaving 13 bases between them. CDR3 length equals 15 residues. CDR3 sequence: CASSPTVVPGNTIYF. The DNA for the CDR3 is TGTGCCAGCAGCCCAACGGTGGTCCCTGGAAACACCATATATTTT.

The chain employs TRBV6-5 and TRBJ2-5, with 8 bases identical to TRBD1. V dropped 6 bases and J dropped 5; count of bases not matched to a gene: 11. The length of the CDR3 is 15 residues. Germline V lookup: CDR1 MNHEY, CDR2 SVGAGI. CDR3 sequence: CASRRDRTFTETQYF. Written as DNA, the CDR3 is TGTGCCAGCAGGCGGGACAGGACTTTCACCGAGACCCAGTACTTC.

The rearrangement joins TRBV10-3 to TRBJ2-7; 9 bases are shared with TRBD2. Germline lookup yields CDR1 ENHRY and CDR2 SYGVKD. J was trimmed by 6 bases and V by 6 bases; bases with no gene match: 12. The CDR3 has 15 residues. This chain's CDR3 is CAISGGGAVVPEQYF. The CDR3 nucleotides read TGTGCCATCAGCGGCGGGGGGGCCGTAGTCCCCGAGCAGTACTTC.

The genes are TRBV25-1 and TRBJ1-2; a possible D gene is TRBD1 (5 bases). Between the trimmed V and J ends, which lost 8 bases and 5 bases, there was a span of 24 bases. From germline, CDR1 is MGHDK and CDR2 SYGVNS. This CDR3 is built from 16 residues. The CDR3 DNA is TGTGCCAGCCTCCGGGGTAGGGGACTCCACCTTTATGGCTACACCTTC. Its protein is CASLRGRGLHLYGYTF.

The CDR3 DNA sequence: TGTGCCAGCTGGTCCCGGCCACGGGGAGCTTTCTTT. Protein: CASWSRPRGAFF. The rearrangement joins TRBV6-5 to TRBJ1-1; D is undetermined. The CDR3 runs 12 residues. Looked up from germline, CDR1 is MNHEY and CDR2 is SVGAGI. The V end was cut by 8 bases, the J end by 10 bases, with 17 bases between.

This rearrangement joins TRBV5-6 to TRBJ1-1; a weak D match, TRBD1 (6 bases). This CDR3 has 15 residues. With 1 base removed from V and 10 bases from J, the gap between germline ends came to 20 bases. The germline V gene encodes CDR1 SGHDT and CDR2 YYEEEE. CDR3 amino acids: CASSLQNRDARGAFF. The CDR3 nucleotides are TGTGCCAGCAGCTTGCAAAACAGGGATGCTCGGGGAGCTTTCTTT.

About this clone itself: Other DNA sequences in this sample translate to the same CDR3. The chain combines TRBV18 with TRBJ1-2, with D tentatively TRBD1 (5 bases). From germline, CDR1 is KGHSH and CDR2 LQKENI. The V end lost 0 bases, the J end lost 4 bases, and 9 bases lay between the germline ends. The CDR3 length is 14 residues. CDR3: CASSPPAGSYGYTF. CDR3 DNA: TGTGCCAGCTCACCACCGGCAGGGAGCTATGGCTACACCTTC.

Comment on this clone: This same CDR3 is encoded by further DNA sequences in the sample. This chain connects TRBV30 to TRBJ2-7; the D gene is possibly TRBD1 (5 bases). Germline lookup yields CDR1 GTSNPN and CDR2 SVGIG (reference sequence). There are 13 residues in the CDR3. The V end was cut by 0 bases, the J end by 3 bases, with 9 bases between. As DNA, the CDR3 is TGTGCCTGGAGTGTGGGGCAGATCTACGAGCAGTACTTC. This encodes CAWSVGQIYEQYF.

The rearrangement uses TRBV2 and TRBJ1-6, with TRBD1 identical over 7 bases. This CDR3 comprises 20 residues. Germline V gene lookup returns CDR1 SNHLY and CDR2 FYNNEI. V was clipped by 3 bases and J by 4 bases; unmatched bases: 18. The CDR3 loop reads CASSEFLFTQGRGYNSPLHF. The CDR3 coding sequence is TGTGCCAGCAGTGAGTTCCTTTTTACACAGGGGAGGGGTTATAATTCACCCCTCCACTTT.

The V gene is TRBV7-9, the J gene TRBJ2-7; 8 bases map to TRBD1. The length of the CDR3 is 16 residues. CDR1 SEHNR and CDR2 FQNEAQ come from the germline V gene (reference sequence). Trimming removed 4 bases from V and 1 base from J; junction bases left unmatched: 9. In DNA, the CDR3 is TGTGCCAGCAGCTCTCCCGGACAGGGAATTTCCTACGAGCAGTACTTC. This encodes CASSSPGQGISYEQYF.

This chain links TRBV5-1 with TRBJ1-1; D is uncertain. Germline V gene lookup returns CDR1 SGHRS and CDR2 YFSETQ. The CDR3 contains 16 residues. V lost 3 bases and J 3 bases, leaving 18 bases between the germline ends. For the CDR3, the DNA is TGCGCCAGCAGCTCGGGGAGGGCCCCTAGTTACACTGAAGCTTTCTTT. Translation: CASSSGRAPSYTEAFF. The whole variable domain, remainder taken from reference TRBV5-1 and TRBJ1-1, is KAGVTQTPRYLIKTRGQQVTLSCSPISGHRSVSWYQQTPGQGLQFLFEYFSETQRNKGNFPGRFSGRQFSNSRSEMNVSTLELGDSALYLCASSSGRAPSYTEAFFGQGTRLTVV.

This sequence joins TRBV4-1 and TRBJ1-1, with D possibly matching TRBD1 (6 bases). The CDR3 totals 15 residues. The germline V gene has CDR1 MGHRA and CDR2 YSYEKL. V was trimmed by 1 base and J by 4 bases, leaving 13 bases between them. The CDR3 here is CASSQGGRGVTEAFF. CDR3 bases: TGCGCCAGCAGCCAAGGGGGCAGGGGCGTCACTGAAGCTTTCTTT.

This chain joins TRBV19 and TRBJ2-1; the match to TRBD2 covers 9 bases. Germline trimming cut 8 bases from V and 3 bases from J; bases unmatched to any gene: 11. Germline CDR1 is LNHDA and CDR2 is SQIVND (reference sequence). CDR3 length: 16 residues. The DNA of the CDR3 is TGTGCCAGTTCCAGTCGACTAGCGGATAACTACAATGAGCAGTTCTTC. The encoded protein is CASSSRLADNYNEQFF. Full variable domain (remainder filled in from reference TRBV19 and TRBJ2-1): DGGITQSPKYLFRKEGQNVTLSCEQNLNHDAMYWYRQDPGQGLRLIYYSQIVNDFQKGDIAEGYSVSREKKESFPLTVTSAQKNPTAFYLCASSSRLADNYNEQFFGPGTRLTVL.

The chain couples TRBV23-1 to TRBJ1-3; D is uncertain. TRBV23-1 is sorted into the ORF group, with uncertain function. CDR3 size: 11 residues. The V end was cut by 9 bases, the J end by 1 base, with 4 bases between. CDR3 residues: CARFSGNTIYF. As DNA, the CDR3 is TGCGCCAGATTTTCTGGAAACACCATATATTTT.

The CDR3 reads CASSRDMTEAFF. CDR3 DNA sequence: TGTGCCAGCAGCAGGGATATGACTGAAGCTTTCTTT. J is TRBJ1-1 and V is TRBV6-6, with a weak D call TRBD1 (5 bases). Germline CDR1 MNHNY, CDR2 SVGAGI (reference sequence). The V end was cut by 6 bases, the J end by 5 bases, with 10 bases between. CDR3 length: 12 amino acids.

The chain's CDR3 is CASSLGTASSPLHF. DNA of the CDR3: TGTGCCAGCAGCCTGGGGACAGCTTCCTCACCCCTCCACTTT. The chain recombines TRBV7-2 with TRBJ1-6; 7 bases fit TRBD1. The CDR3 runs 14 residues. Germline loops: CDR1 SGHTA, CDR2 FQGNSA. V lost 5 bases and J lost 10; bases outside the gene matches: 8.

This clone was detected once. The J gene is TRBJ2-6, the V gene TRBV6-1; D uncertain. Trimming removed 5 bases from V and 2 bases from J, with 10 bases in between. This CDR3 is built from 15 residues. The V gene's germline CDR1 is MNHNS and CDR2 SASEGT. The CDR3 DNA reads TGTGCCAGCAGTAATAGGCAGACTGGGGCCAACGTCCTGACTTTC. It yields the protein CASSNRQTGANVLTF.

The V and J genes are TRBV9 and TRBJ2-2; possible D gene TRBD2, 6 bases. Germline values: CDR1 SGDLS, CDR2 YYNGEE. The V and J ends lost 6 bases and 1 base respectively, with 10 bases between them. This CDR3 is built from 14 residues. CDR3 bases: TGTGCCAGCACCAACGGGGGGAACACCGGGGAGCTGTTTTTT. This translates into CASTNGGNTGELFF.

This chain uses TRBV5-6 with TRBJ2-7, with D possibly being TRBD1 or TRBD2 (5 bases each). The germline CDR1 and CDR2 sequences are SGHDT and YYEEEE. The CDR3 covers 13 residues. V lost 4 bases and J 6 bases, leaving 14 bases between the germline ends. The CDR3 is CASSVTGTAEQYF. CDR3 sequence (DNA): TGTGCCAGCAGCGTAACCGGGACCGCCGAGCAGTACTTC.

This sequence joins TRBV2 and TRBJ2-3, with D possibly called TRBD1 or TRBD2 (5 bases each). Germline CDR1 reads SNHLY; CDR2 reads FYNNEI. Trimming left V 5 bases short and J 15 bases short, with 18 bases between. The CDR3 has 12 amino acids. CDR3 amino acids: CASSTSGTTSYF. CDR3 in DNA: TGTGCCAGCAGTACATCCGGGACCACCAGCTATTTT.

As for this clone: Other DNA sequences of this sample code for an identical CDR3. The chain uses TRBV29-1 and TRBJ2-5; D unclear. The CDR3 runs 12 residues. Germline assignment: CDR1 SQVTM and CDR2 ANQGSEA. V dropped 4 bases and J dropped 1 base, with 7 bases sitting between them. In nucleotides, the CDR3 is TGCAGCGTTGGGGCTAGCCAAGAGACCCAGTACTTC. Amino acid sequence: CSVGASQETQYF.

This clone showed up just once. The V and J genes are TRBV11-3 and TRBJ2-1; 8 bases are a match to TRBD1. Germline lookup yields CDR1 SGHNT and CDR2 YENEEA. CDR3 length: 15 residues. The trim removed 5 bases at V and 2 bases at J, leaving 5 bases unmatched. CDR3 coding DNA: TGTGCCAGCAGCCAAAACAGGGGGGCCTACAATGAGCAGTTCTTC. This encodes CASSQNRGAYNEQFF.

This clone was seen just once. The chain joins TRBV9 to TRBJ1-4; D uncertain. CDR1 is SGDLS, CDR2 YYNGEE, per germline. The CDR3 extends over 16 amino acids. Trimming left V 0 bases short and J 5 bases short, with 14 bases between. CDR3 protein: CASSVDVAAENEKLFF. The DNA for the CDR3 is TGTGCCAGCAGCGTAGATGTGGCAGCCGAAAATGAAAAACTGTTTTTT. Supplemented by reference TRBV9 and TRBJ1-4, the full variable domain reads DSGVTQTPKHLITATGQRVTLRCSPRSGDLSVYWYQQSLDQGLQFLIQYYNGEERAKGNILERFSAQQFPDLHSELNLSSLELGDSALYFCASSVDVAAENEKLFFGSGTQLSVL.

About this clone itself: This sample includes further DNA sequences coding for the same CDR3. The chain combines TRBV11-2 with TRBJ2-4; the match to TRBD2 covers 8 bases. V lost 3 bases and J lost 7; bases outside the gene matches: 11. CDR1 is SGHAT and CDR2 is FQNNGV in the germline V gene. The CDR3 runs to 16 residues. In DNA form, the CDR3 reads TGTGCCAGCAGCTTGAAAACTAGCGGCCATATTAACATTCAGTACTTC. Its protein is CASSLKTSGHINIQYF.

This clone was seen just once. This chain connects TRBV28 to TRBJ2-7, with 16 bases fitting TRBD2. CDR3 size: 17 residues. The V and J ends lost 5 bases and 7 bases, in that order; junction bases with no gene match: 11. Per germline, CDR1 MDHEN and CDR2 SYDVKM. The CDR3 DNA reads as TGTGCCAGCAGTACGCCCGGGACTAGCGGGGGGGCAAGTGAGCAGTACTTC. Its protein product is CASSTPGTSGGASEQYF.